The 11 T cell receptor beta chains presented below share a single source sample, sequenced in a study of cytomegalovirus exposure and HLA in healthy donors. The PCR had 60 Vbeta and 13 Jbeta primers. Assay: immunoSEQ multiplex PCR; the TCRdb copy retains only in-frame clones and omits some. Of fewer than 350,000 clones listed, over 85% are singletons. The source material was PBMCs. These receptors were obtained from a woman in her late teens or twenties in good health and CMV-seronegative.

This clone appeared once. The chain recombines TRBV11-2 with TRBJ1-2, with D hard to call. The length of the CDR3 is 13 residues. The germline V gene has CDR1 SGHAT and CDR2 FQNNGV. Trimming removed 5 bases from V and 6 bases from J, with 13 bases in between. The CDR3 DNA reads TGTGCCAGCAGCCCGAGGGTGGGAAATGGCTACACCTTC. As protein: CASSPRVGNGYTF.

J is TRBJ2-3 and V is TRBV5-6, with 7 bases identical to TRBD2. This CDR3 has 16 residues. The J segment lost 0 bases and the V segment lost 0 bases, leaving 4 bases of the junction unmatched. The germline V gene has CDR1 SGHDT and CDR2 YYEEEE. The DNA of the CDR3 is TGTGCCAGCAGCTTGGGTAACGGGGGGAGCACAGATACGCAGTATTTT. This translates into CASSLGNGGSTDTQYF.

Worth noting for this clone: Other DNA sequences in this sample translate to the same CDR3. J is TRBJ1-1 and V is TRBV9, with 7 bases identical to TRBD1. The junction had 1 base not matched to a gene; V was cut back by 4 bases and J by 1 base. The CDR3 is made up of 13 amino acids. CDR1 is SGDLS, CDR2 YYNGEE, per germline. In DNA form, the CDR3 reads TGTGCCAGCAGCCGACAGGGGAACACTGAAGCTTTCTTT. Residues: CASSRQGNTEAFF. Based on the CDR3 plus reference TRBV9 and TRBJ1-1, the full variable domain is DSGVTQTPKHLITATGQRVTLRCSPRSGDLSVYWYQQSLDQGLQFLIQYYNGEERAKGNILERFSAQQFPDLHSELNLSSLELGDSALYFCASSRQGNTEAFFGQGTRLTVV.

The genes are TRBV27 and TRBJ2-1; D not resolved. The V gene lost 2 bases and the J gene lost 5 bases, with 7 bases spanning the gap. The germline V gene has CDR1 MNHEY and CDR2 SMNVEV (reference sequence). This CDR3 spans 13 amino acids. The CDR3 nucleotides read TGTGCCAGCAGTTTACGACTGGACAATGAGCAGTTCTTC. It encodes CASSLRLDNEQFF.

A single count supports this clone. This chain uses TRBV7-2 with TRBJ1-5; D perhaps matches TRBD1 (6 bases). V lost 5 bases and J lost 5, with 10 bases in between. Germline CDR1 reads SGHTA; CDR2 reads FQGNSA. CDR3 length equals 13 residues. CDR3 bases: TGTGCCAGCAGCCTCGGACAGTATCAGCCCCAGCATTTT. The encoded protein is CASSLGQYQPQHF.

The chain has TRBV7-3 and TRBJ2-7, with 10 bases fitting TRBD2. V was clipped by 4 bases and J by 7 bases; unmatched bases: 10. The CDR3 has 15 residues. Looked up from germline, CDR1 is SGHTA and CDR2 is FQGTGA. The CDR3 DNA follows: TGTGCCAGCAGCTCGCGTCTAGCGGGGGTTTCGGAGCAGTACTTC. It codes for CASSSRLAGVSEQYF.

The CDR3 loop reads CASSKYYEQYF. Written as DNA, the CDR3 is TGTGCCAGCAGTAAATACTACGAGCAGTACTTC. The chain joins TRBV6-5 to TRBJ2-7; D gene ambiguous. CDR3 length: 11 residues. V was cut by 5 bases and J by 3 bases, with 5 bases left in between. Looked up from germline, CDR1 is MNHEY and CDR2 is SVGAGI.

This clone came up once. The chain combines TRBV20-1 with TRBJ1-1; D is unclear. Per germline, CDR1 DFQATT and CDR2 SNEGSKA (reference sequence). This CDR3 spans 11 amino acids. The CDR3: CSRVMNTEAFF. The CDR3 nucleotides are TGCAGCCGGGTGATGAACACTGAAGCTTTCTTT.

This chain uses TRBV4-1 with TRBJ2-7; 11 bases are a match to TRBD2. CDR3 length equals 19 residues. V dropped 4 bases and J dropped 3; count of bases not matched to a gene: 17. Germline loops: CDR1 MGHRA, CDR2 YSYEKL. The CDR3 DNA reads TGCGCCAGCAGCCCCAAGGGCATCCCGGGGACTAGCGGAATCTACGAGCAGTACTTC. It encodes CASSPKGIPGTSGIYEQYF.

This chain links TRBV30 with TRBJ2-1, with 9 bases fitting TRBD2. Losses at the gene ends were 4 bases for V and 7 bases for J; bases not matched to a gene: 11. The CDR3 length is 15 residues. Germline assignment: CDR1 GTSNPN and CDR2 SVGIG (reference sequence). CDR3 sequence: CAWKSGLAVSNEQFF. CDR3 nucleotide sequence: TGTGCCTGGAAGTCGGGACTAGCTGTGTCGAATGAGCAGTTCTTC.

J is TRBJ1-5 and V is TRBV7-8; tentative D call: TRBD1 (6 bases). There are 13 residues in the CDR3. The V and J ends lost 4 bases and 6 bases respectively, with 10 bases between them. Germline V gene sequence: CDR1 SGHVS, CDR2 FQNEAQ. The CDR3 bases are TGTGCCAGCAGCTCGACAGGAGGTCAGCCCCAGCATTTT. Its protein is CASSSTGGQPQHF.